This TCR beta chain stems from a study of CD8 T cells in Susac syndrome. Overall study findings and caveats: Acknowledgment was made by the study that its TCR sequencing and HLA analysis involved a relatively small number of individuals.

As for this clonotype: Antigen unknown.

About 0.45 to 1 ug RNA was reverse transcribed with random hexamers. TCRdb re-called the immunoSEQ multiplex PCR reads through MiXCR, storing one row per CDR3 protein. Of roughly 160,000 distinct CDR3 sequences detected, approximately 94% appear once; the ten largest clones hold roughly 0.12%. This CDR3 contains 15 residues. The V end was cut by 4 bases, the J end by 0 bases, with 13 bases between. Germline V gene sequence: CDR1 LGHDT, CDR2 YNNKEL (reference sequence). The chain uses TRBV3-1 and TRBJ2-7, with D tentatively TRBD1 (6 bases). The sequence derives from a human donor with Susac syndrome. The sequenced sample was CD4+ T cells from PBMCs. This chain's CDR3 is CASSLMGASSYEQYF. The CDR3 bases are TGTGCCAGCAGCCTCATGGGGGCCAGCTCCTACGAGCAGTACTTC.